This T cell receptor (beta chain) was documented in a study of identical twins. All donors were healthy Caucasians. A single record per CDR3 protein comes from TCRdb applying MiXCR to the 5' RACE reads. The sample carries about 200,000 distinct CDR3 sequences, more than 9% recorded once. V lost 3 bases and J lost 3, with 9 bases in between. Germline CDR1 is KGHSH and CDR2 is LQKENI. The CDR3 totals 14 residues. General observations from the study: Beta out-of-frame sequences showed weaker excess sharing between twins.

This clonotype was observed a handful of times. What it binds is not known. The rearrangement joins TRBV18 to TRBJ1-5, with a possible D match to TRBD1 (5 bases). The receptor comes from a man aged 50 to 60 in good health. Sequencing input: memory T cells sorted from blood. The chain's CDR3 is CASSPQGANQPQHF. Here the CDR3 DNA reads TGTGCCAGCTCACCGCAGGGCGCCAATCAGCCCCAGCATTTT.